This TCR beta chain was profiled in a study of CD8+CD57+ T cells in acquired aplastic anemia. This CDR3 has 16 residues. From germline, CDR1 is SGHVS and CDR2 FNYEAQ. V dropped 1 base and J dropped 3; count of bases not matched to a gene: 6. Patients included in sequencing had previously demonstrated CD8+CD57+ cell expansion by flow cytometry. This clonotype was found many times. TCR beta VDJ and CDR3 profiling used genomic DNA as template. TCRdb recomputed calls from the reads with MiXCR, one row per CDR3 protein. The repertoire consists of a few hundred thousand distinct CDR3 sequences, with around 33% occurring once and the leading ten covering nearly 0.85%.

The sequenced sample consisted of sorted CD4+, CD8+, or CD8+CD57+ T cells (not recorded which) from PBMCs. The sequence was obtained from a human donor with aplastic anemia. The genes are TRBV7-6 and TRBJ1-1, with TRBD1 matching 9 bases. CDR3 residues: CASSLGAWTGDTEAFF. In nucleotides, the CDR3 is TGTGCCAGCAGCTTAGGGGCCTGGACAGGGGACACTGAAGCTTTCTTT.